Presented here are 32 T cell receptor beta chains from one specimen sequenced in a study of T cell changes during pregnancy in multiple sclerosis. TCRdb keeps only in-frame clones here, not all; method: immunoSEQ multiplex PCR. This table has some 28,000 clones, over 80% appearing once. Material: CD8+ T cells from peripheral blood mononuclear cells, obtained before pregnancy. The receptors derive from a female donor with multiple sclerosis, enrolled in a pregnancy study.

The chain recombines TRBV15 with TRBJ2-5, with D possibly TRBD2 on 6 matching bases. The CDR3 loop spans 18 amino acids. Trimming removed 0 bases from V and 7 bases from J, with 24 bases in between. Germline values: CDR1 LNHNV, CDR2 YYDKDF (reference sequence). The DNA of the CDR3 is TGTGCCACCAGCAGAGATAATTTTGGGGACTGGGCCCTCTTGACCCAGTACTTC. Residues: CATSRDNFGDWALLTQYF.

V gene TRBV5-1 combines with J gene TRBJ1-5, with TRBD1 as a possible D gene (5 bases). Germline-derived CDR1 and CDR2 are SGHRS and YFSETQ. Trimming cost V 0 bases and J 0 bases, with 7 bases left between them. The CDR3 has 15 residues. The CDR3 protein is CASSLGGSSNQPQHF. The CDR3 region has the DNA TGCGCCAGCAGCTTGGGGGGCAGTAGCAATCAGCCCCAGCATTTT.

The chain carries TRBV11-3 and TRBJ2-1; perhaps TRBD1 as D (6 bases). V lost 5 bases and J 7 bases, leaving 12 bases between the germline ends. Germline assignment: CDR1 SGHNT and CDR2 YENEEA. CDR3 length equals 13 residues. The CDR3 protein is CASSATQGNEQFF. The CDR3 coding sequence is TGTGCCAGCAGCGCGACACAGGGAAATGAGCAGTTCTTC.

The chain has TRBV9 and TRBJ1-5; 8 bases map to TRBD1. Germline V gene lookup returns CDR1 SGDLS and CDR2 YYNGEE. The ends lost 2 bases at V and 0 bases at J; junction bases unmatched: 1. This CDR3 is 15 amino acids long. CDR3 amino acids: CASSVGQGSNQPQHF. The CDR3 region has the DNA TGTGCCAGCAGCGTCGGACAGGGTAGCAATCAGCCCCAGCATTTT.

This sequence joins TRBV27 and TRBJ2-1; the D is unclear. Deletions cut 4 bases from V and 3 bases from J, with 10 bases between. Germline V gives CDR1 MNHEY, CDR2 SMNVEV (reference sequence). The CDR3 loop spans 14 amino acids. The CDR3 spells CASSSSTRYNEQFF. As DNA, the CDR3 is TGTGCCAGCAGTTCGTCGACTCGCTACAATGAGCAGTTCTTC.

The chain is built from TRBV11-2 and TRBJ2-7; no clear D gene. From germline, CDR1 is SGHAT and CDR2 FQNNGV. V lost 5 bases and J 3 bases, leaving 17 bases between the germline ends. The CDR3 totals 15 residues. For the CDR3, the DNA is TGTGCCAGCAGCCAAGTAGTCGACTCCAACTACGAGCAGTACTTC. Protein: CASSQVVDSNYEQYF.

This clone was counted once. J is TRBJ1-3 and V is TRBV29-1, with D uncertain. This CDR3 has 12 amino acids. Trimming pared 4 bases from V and 4 bases from J, leaving 8 bases between. The germline gives CDR1 SQVTM, CDR2 ANQGSEA. CDR3 in DNA: TGCAGCGTTGCCCCGACAGGAAACACCATATATTTT. Its translation: CSVAPTGNTIYF.

V gene TRBV7-3 combines with J gene TRBJ1-1; TRBD1 matches at 9 bases. This CDR3 region has 15 residues. Germline CDR1 reads SGHTA; CDR2 reads FQGTGA. V gave up 5 bases and J gave up 4 bases; unmatched junction bases: 8. The CDR3: CASSAGPTGGTEAFF. Here the CDR3 DNA reads TGTGCCAGCAGCGCAGGACCGACAGGGGGCACTGAAGCTTTCTTT.

CDR3 sequence: CASSNRDTWEETQYF. CDR3 coding DNA: TGTGCCAGCAGCAACCGGGACACCTGGGAGGAGACCCAGTACTTC. The chain uses TRBV7-9 and TRBJ2-5; D might be TRBD1 (6 bases). V dropped 5 bases and J dropped 5 bases, with 18 bases sitting between them. The CDR3 is made up of 15 amino acids. Germline CDR1 reads SEHNR; CDR2 reads FQNEAQ (reference sequence).

This chain links TRBV27 with TRBJ1-1, with 7 bases lining up with TRBD1. The J segment lost 2 bases and the V segment lost 5 bases, leaving 8 bases of the junction unmatched. CDR3 length equals 15 residues. Germline lookup yields CDR1 MNHEY and CDR2 SMNVEV (reference sequence). CDR3 sequence: CASSLTRQGNTEAFF. The CDR3, as DNA: TGTGCCAGCAGTCTCACAAGACAGGGCAACACTGAAGCTTTCTTT.

CDR3 protein: CAISDRDYEQYF. The CDR3 DNA follows: TGTGCCATCAGTGACAGGGACTACGAGCAGTACTTC. The chain combines TRBV10-3 with TRBJ2-7, with D possibly being TRBD1 (5 bases). Germline lookup yields CDR1 ENHRY and CDR2 SYGVKD. The CDR3 extends over 12 amino acids. The ends were cut back, 3 bases at V and 3 bases at J, with 6 bases in the middle.

Only one count was recorded for this clone. V usage is TRBV9 and J usage is TRBJ2-7; perhaps TRBD2 as D (5 bases). The CDR3 has 12 amino acids. The V gene lost 4 bases and the J gene lost 7 bases, with 12 bases spanning the gap. Germline V gene lookup returns CDR1 SGDLS and CDR2 YYNGEE. In DNA form, the CDR3 reads TGTGCCAGCAGCCCCGGGAAAGGGGAGCAGTACTTC. Translated: CASSPGKGEQYF.

CDR3 amino acids: CASSIAWRRLSNQPQHF. DNA of the CDR3: TGTGCCAGTAGTATAGCGTGGAGGAGACTTAGCAATCAGCCCCAGCATTTT. The J gene is TRBJ1-5, the V gene TRBV19, with D uncertain. V lost 1 base and J 0 bases, leaving 13 bases between the germline ends. The CDR3 covers 17 residues. CDR1 is LNHDA and CDR2 is SQIVND in the germline V gene (reference sequence). Filled out from reference TRBV19 and TRBJ1-5, the complete variable domain reads DGGITQSPKYLFRKEGQNVTLSCEQNLNHDAMYWYRQDPGQGLRLIYYSQIVNDFQKGDIAEGYSVSREKKESFPLTVTSAQKNPTAFYLCASSIAWRRLSNQPQHFGDGTRLSIL.

The chain has TRBV11-2 and TRBJ2-2, with TRBD2 matching over 10 bases. This CDR3 spans 16 amino acids. J was trimmed by 6 bases and V by 4 bases; bases with no gene match: 8. Germline V CDR1 and CDR2: SGHAT, FQNNGV. CDR3 sequence: CASSSGPSGSSGELFF. The CDR3 nucleotides read TGTGCCAGCAGCTCCGGGCCTAGCGGGAGTTCCGGGGAGCTGTTTTTT.

This sequence joins TRBV7-9 and TRBJ2-7; TRBD1 aligns across 7 bases. V dropped 1 base and J dropped 6; count of bases not matched to a gene: 3. This CDR3 is built from 13 residues. In germline, CDR1 is SEHNR, CDR2 FQNEAQ (reference sequence). CDR3 bases: TGTGCCAGCAGCTTAGGGGACAGTCGCGAGCAGTACTTC. Translated, it gives CASSLGDSREQYF.

The chain has TRBV19 and TRBJ1-3; 8 bases are a match to TRBD1. The CDR3 has 15 residues. With V trimmed by 4 bases and J by 5 bases, 7 bases remained unmatched. The germline CDR1 and CDR2 sequences are LNHDA and SQIVND (reference sequence). The CDR3 nucleotides are TGTGCCAGTAGTACCTACGGACAGGGTAGAAACACCATATATTTT. Encoded protein: CASSTYGQGRNTIYF.

The rearrangement links TRBV6-6 to TRBJ2-1; 7 bases line up with TRBD1. J gave up 4 bases and V 5 bases, and 2 bases lay outside the gene matches. Germline assignment: CDR1 MNHNY and CDR2 SVGAGI (reference sequence). The CDR3 runs 13 residues. CDR3 coding DNA: TGTGCCAGCAGTAGGGACAGTTACAATGAGCAGTTCTTC. This encodes CASSRDSYNEQFF.

The chain employs TRBV6-1 and TRBJ2-5, with TRBD1 matching 10 bases. This CDR3 comprises 15 residues. Losses at the gene ends were 1 base for V and 4 bases for J; bases not matched to a gene: 3. Germline-derived CDR1 and CDR2 are MNHNS and SASEGT. The DNA for the CDR3 is TGTGCCAGCAGTGAAGGGACAGGGGGGGTAGAGACCCAGTACTTC. Translated, it gives CASSEGTGGVETQYF.

The chain recombines TRBV9 with TRBJ2-3, with a possible D match to TRBD1 (6 bases). Per the germline V gene, CDR1 is SGDLS and CDR2 is YYNGEE. With 3 bases removed from V and 2 bases from J, the gap between germline ends came to 10 bases. The CDR3 is 14 residues long. CDR3 sequence: CASSARGSTDTQYF. CDR3 DNA sequence: TGTGCCAGCAGCGCTAGGGGGTCCACAGATACGCAGTATTTT.

J is TRBJ2-6 and V is TRBV19; 10 bases fit TRBD2. This CDR3 has 16 amino acids. CDR1 and CDR2 (germline): LNHDA, SQIVND (reference sequence). V was pared by 8 bases and J by 4 bases, with 8 bases of the junction left unmatched. CDR3 nucleotide sequence: TGTGCCAGTGTCAGCGGGAGGGCCTTAGGGGCCAACGTCCTGACTTTC. This gives the protein CASVSGRALGANVLTF.

The CDR3 nucleotides read TGTGCCACCGGGAAGGTGGCGGGAGGGCCAGAGACTAATGAGCAGTTCTTC. Protein product: CATGKVAGGPETNEQFF. This sequence joins TRBV15 and TRBJ2-1; TRBD2 matches at 9 bases. Trimming took 8 bases from V and 7 from J; bases not matched to a gene: 18. Germline V CDR1 and CDR2: LNHNV, YYDKDF (reference sequence). The CDR3 extends over 17 amino acids.

The chain joins TRBV19 to TRBJ1-2; unclear D gene. This CDR3 region has 10 residues. Trimming cost V 8 bases and J 7 bases, with 8 bases left between them. Germline loops: CDR1 LNHDA, CDR2 SQIVND (reference sequence). Here the CDR3 reads CASGPGGYTF. CDR3 nucleotides: TGTGCCAGTGGTCCGGGTGGCTACACCTTC.

The V and J genes are TRBV7-3 and TRBJ2-3; D unresolved. CDR3 length: 15 amino acids. The V end was cut by 2 bases, the J end by 0 bases, with 9 bases between. CDR1 SGHTA and CDR2 FQGTGA come from the germline V gene. The CDR3 sequence: CASSLVGGSTDTQYF. CDR3 in DNA: TGTGCCAGCAGCTTAGTCGGCGGCAGCACAGATACGCAGTATTTT.

This clone was recorded once. The J gene is TRBJ2-7, the V gene TRBV28; maybe TRBD2 (6 bases). The V and J ends lost 7 bases and 4 bases respectively, with 11 bases between them. Germline-derived CDR1 and CDR2 are MDHEN and SYDVKM. CDR3 length: 12 residues. CDR3 region: CASTGRLYEQYF. CDR3 nucleotide sequence: TGTGCCAGCACCGGGAGATTGTACGAGCAGTACTTC.

The V call is TRBV11-2, the J call TRBJ2-7; D is unresolved. The CDR3 runs 14 residues. Between the trimmed V and J ends, which lost 2 bases and 3 bases, there was a span of 11 bases. Germline V CDR1 and CDR2: SGHAT, FQNNGV. The CDR3, as DNA: TGTGCCAGCAGCTTAACCGGAGCCTACTACGAGCAGTACTTC. It translates to CASSLTGAYYEQYF.

This rearrangement joins TRBV7-9 to TRBJ2-2, with D unresolved. V was pared by 10 bases and J by 5 bases, with 17 bases between. The length of the CDR3 is 14 residues. CDR1 and CDR2 (germline): SEHNR, FQNEAQ (reference sequence). CDR3 in amino acids: CATSRPFTTGELFF. The CDR3 DNA is TGTGCCACAAGCAGGCCTTTCACGACCGGGGAGCTGTTTTTT. Full variable domain (outside the CDR3, taken from reference TRBV7-9 and TRBJ2-2): DTGVSQNPRHKITKRGQNVTFRCDPISEHNRLYWYRQTLGQGPEFLTYFQNEAQLEKSRLLSDRFSAERPKGSFSTLEIQRTEQGDSAMYLCATSRPFTTGELFFGEGSRLTVL.

The chain recombines TRBV7-9 with TRBJ2-7, with 7 bases identical to TRBD1. The ends lost 2 bases at V and 0 bases at J; junction bases unmatched: 7. This CDR3 has 16 amino acids. From germline, CDR1 is SEHNR and CDR2 FQNEAQ (reference sequence). DNA for the CDR3: TGTGCCAGCAGCTTATCGTCGGGACAGAGCTCCTACGAGCAGTACTTC. Its protein is CASSLSSGQSSYEQYF.

This chain uses TRBV19 with TRBJ2-1; TRBD2 matches 10 bases. The germline CDR1 and CDR2 sequences are LNHDA and SQIVND (reference sequence). Germline trimming cut 5 bases from V and 9 bases from J; bases unmatched to any gene: 10. CDR3 length equals 15 residues. The CDR3 loop reads CASSLSGRAEAEQFF. CDR3 coding DNA: TGTGCCAGTAGTCTGAGCGGGAGGGCCGAGGCTGAGCAGTTCTTC.

J is TRBJ2-7 and V is TRBV18; TRBD2 agrees at 13 bases. V shed 4 bases, J shed 2 bases, and the junction held 5 bases outside the gene matches. Per germline, CDR1 KGHSH and CDR2 LQKENI. There are 16 residues in the CDR3. Here the CDR3 reads CASSLGTSGNPYEQYF. The CDR3 DNA reads TGTGCCAGCTCACTCGGGACTAGCGGGAACCCCTACGAGCAGTACTTC. The full variable domain, with the rest looked up from reference TRBV18 and TRBJ2-7, is NAGVMQNPRHLVRRRGQEARLRCSPMKGHSHVYWYRQLPEEGLKFMVYLQKENIIDESGMPKERFSAEFPKEGPSILRIQQVVRGDSAAYFCASSLGTSGNPYEQYFGPGTRLTVT.

The chain combines TRBV7-9 with TRBJ1-2; 11 nucleotides line up with TRBD1. The CDR3 extends over 16 amino acids. The V segment lost 4 bases and the J segment 3 bases; nucleotides outside the gene matches: 7. Germline loops: CDR1 SEHNR, CDR2 FQNEAQ (reference sequence). The CDR3 loop is CASSSGQGAVDYGYTF. The CDR3 bases are TGTGCCAGCAGCTCCGGACAGGGGGCGGTTGACTATGGCTACACCTTC.

The V call is TRBV5-6, the J call TRBJ2-7; 10 bases map to TRBD2. V dropped 5 bases and J dropped 3; count of bases not matched to a gene: 5. The CDR3 covers 14 residues. CDR1 is SGHDT, CDR2 YYEEEE, per germline. This chain's CDR3 is CASRSGLADYEQYF. Written as DNA, the CDR3 is TGTGCCAGCAGATCAGGACTAGCGGACTACGAGCAGTACTTC.

The chain carries TRBV19 and TRBJ2-7; 8 nucleotides agree with TRBD1. The CDR3 sequence is 13 residues long. Losses at the gene ends were 6 bases for V and 6 bases for J; bases not matched to a gene: 7. Germline CDR1 and CDR2: LNHDA and SQIVND (reference sequence). As DNA, the CDR3 is TGTGCCAGTAGCCTTGGACAGGGTGGCGAGCAGTACTTC. Protein: CASSLGQGGEQYF.